Detailed here is one T cell receptor beta chain. CDR3 length equals 15 residues. This sample was included in a study of technical replicates of blood from a few donors. Measured with immunoSEQ multiplex PCR; TCRdb has only the in-frame clones, and not every one. Of about 74,000 clones listed, about 88% are singletons. The chain links TRBV21-1 to TRBJ2-3; TRBD1 is taken as the D call from the table, unchecked against the DNA. TRBV21-1 is a recognized pseudogene. Sequenced material: T cells isolated from PBMCs. The clonotype was recovered from a human donor in good health. CDR3 coding DNA: TGTGCCAGCAGCAAACCAAAGGGGGTTACAGATACGCAGTATTTT. The encoded protein is CASSKPKGVTDTQYF.